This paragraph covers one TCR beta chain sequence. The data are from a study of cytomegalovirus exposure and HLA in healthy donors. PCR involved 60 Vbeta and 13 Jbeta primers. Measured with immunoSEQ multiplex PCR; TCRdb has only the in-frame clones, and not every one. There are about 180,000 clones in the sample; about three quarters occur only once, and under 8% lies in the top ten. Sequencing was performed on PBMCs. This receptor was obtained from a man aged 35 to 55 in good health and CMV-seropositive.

The chain's CDR3 is CASSRRVTDTQYF. The CDR3, as DNA: TGTGCCAGCAGCCGGCGGGTCACAGATACGCAGTATTTT. The chain joins TRBV28 to TRBJ2-3, with D perhaps matching TRBD2 (5 bases). V shed 6 bases and J shed 2 bases, with 9 bases lying between them. This CDR3 region has 13 residues. Germline CDR1 reads MDHEN; CDR2 reads SYDVKM.